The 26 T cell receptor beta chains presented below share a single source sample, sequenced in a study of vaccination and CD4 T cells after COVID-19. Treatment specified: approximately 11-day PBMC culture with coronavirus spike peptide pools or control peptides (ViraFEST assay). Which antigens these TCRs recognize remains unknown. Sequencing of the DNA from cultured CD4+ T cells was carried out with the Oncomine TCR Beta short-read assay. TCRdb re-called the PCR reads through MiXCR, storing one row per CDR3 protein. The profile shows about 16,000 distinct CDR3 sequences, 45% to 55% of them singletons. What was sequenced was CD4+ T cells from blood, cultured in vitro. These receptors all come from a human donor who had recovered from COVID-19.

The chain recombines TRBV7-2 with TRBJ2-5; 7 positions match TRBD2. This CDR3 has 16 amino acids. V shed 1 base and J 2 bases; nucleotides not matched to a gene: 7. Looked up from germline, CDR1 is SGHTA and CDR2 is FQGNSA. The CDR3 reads CASSLGPTGGQETQYF. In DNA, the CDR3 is TGTGCCAGCAGCTTAGGACCGACCGGGGGGCAAGAGACCCAGTACTTC.

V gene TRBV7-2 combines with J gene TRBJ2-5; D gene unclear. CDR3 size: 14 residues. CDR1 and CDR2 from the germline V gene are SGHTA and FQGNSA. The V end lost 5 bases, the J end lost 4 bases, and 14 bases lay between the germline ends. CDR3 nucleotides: TGTGCCAGCAGCCCCGTCGCCCCCGGAGAGACCCAGTACTTC. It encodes CASSPVAPGETQYF.

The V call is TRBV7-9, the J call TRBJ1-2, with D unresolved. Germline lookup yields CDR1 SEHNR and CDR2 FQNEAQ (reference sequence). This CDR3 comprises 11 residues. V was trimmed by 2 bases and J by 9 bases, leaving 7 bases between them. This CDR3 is CASSLLESYTF. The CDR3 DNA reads TGTGCCAGCAGCTTACTCGAGAGCTACACCTTC.

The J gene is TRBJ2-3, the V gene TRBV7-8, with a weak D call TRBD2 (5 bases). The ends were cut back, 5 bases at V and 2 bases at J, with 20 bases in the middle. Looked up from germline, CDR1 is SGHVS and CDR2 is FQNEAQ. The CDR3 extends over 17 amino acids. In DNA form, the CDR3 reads TGTGCCAGCAGCACTGAACGGGGTATGCCCAACACAGATACGCAGTATTTT. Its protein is CASSTERGMPNTDTQYF. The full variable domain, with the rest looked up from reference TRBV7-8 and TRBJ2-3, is GAGVSQSPRYKVAKRGQDVALRCDPISGHVSLFWYQQALGQGPEFLTYFQNEAQLDKSGLPSDRFFAERPEGSVSTLKIQRTQQEDSAVYLCASSTERGMPNTDTQYFGPGTRLTVL.

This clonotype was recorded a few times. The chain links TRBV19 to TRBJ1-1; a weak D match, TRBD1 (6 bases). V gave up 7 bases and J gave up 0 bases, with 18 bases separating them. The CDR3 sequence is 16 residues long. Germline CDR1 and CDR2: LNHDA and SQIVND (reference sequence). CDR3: CASKWTEGSMNTEAFF. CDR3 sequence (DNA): TGTGCCAGTAAATGGACAGAAGGGTCTATGAACACTGAAGCTTTCTTT.

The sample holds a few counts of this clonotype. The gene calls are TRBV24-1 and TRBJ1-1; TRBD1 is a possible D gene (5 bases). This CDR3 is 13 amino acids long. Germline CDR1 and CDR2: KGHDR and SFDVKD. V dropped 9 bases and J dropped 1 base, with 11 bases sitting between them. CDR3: CATSGTANTEAFF. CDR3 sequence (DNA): TGTGCCACCTCCGGGACGGCGAACACTGAAGCTTTCTTT.

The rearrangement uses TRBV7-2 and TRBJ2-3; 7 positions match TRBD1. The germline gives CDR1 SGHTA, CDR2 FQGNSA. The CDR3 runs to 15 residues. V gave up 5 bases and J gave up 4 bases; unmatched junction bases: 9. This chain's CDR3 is CASSHRDSRADTQYF. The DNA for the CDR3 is TGTGCCAGCAGCCACCGGGACAGTCGGGCAGATACGCAGTATTTT.

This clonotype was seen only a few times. CDR3 protein: CASSGPSGTRRQPQHF. In nucleotides, the CDR3 is TGTGCCAGCAGTGGACCCTCAGGGACGAGACGCCAGCCCCAGCATTTT. This chain uses TRBV6-2 or TRBV6-3 with TRBJ1-5, with D possibly TRBD1 on 5 matching bases. The CDR3 is 16 residues long. V was pared by 5 bases and J by 7 bases, with 21 bases between. Germline V CDR1 and CDR2: MNHEY, SVGEGT.

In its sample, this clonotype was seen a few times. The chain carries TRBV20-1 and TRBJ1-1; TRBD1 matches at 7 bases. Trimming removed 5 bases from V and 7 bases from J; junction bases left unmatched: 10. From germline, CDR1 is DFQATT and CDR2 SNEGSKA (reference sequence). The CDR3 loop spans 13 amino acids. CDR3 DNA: TGCAGTGCTCAAGGGGGCGTAGGGATTGAAGCTTTCTTT. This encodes CSAQGGVGIEAFF.

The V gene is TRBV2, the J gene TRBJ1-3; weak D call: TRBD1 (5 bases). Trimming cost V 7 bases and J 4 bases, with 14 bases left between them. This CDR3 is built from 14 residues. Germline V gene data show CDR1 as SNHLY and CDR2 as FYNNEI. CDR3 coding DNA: TGTGCCAGCATTCTGGGACGCCAAGGAAACACCATATATTTT. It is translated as CASILGRQGNTIYF.

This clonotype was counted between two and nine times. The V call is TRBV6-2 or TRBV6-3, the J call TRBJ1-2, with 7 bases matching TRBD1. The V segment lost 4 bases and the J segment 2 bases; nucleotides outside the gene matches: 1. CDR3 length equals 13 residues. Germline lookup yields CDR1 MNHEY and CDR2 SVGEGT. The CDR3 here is CASSWTGNYGYTF. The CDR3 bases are TGTGCCAGCAGTTGGACAGGAAACTATGGCTACACCTTC.

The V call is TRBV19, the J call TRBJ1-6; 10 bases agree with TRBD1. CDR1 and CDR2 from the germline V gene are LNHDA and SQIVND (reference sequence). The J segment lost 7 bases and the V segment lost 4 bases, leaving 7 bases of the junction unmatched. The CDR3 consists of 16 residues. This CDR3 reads CASSTKTTGGNSPLHF. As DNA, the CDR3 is TGTGCCAGTAGTACCAAAACGACAGGGGGCAATTCACCCCTCCACTTT.

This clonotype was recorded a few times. In nucleotides, the CDR3 is TGTGCCAGCAGCCTAGATCGATATTACGAGCAGTACTTC. Protein sequence: CASSLDRYYEQYF. V and J are TRBV7-8 and TRBJ2-7, with D unresolved. The CDR3 is 13 residues long. Deletions cut 5 bases from V and 4 bases from J, with 12 bases between. Germline V gene data show CDR1 as SGHVS and CDR2 as FQNEAQ.

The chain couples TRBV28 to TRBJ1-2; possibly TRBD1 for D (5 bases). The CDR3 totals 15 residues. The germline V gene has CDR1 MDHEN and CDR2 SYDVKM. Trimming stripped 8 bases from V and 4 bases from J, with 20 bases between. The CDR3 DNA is TGTGCCAGCCTTGACGGGGCAGGCCCAATCTATGGCTACACCTTC. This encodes CASLDGAGPIYGYTF.

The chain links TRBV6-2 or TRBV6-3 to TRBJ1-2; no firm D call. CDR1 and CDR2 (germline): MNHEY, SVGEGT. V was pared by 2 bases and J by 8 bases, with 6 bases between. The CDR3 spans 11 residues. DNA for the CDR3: TGTGCCAGCAGTTACGGACGCGGCTACACCTTC. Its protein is CASSYGRGYTF.

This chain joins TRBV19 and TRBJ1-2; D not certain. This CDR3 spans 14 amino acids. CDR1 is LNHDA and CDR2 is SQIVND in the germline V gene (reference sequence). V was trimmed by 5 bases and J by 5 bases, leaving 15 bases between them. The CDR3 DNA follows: TGTGCCAGTAGTTCGACGAAGATAAGGTATGGCTACACCTTC. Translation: CASSSTKIRYGYTF.

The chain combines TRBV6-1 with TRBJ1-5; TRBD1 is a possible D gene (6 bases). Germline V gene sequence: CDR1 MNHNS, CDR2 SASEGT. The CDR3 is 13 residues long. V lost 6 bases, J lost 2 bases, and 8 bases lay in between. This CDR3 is CASRPGGNQPQHF. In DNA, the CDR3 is TGTGCCAGCAGACCAGGGGGCAATCAGCCCCAGCATTTT.

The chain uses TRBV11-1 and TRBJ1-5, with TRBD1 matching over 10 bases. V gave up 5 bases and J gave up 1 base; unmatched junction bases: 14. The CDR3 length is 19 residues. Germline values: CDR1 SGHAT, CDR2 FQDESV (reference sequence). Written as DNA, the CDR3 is TGTGCCAGCAGCGACAACAGAGGACAGGGGGTTTGGAGCAATCAGCCCCAGCATTTT. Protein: CASSDNRGQGVWSNQPQHF.

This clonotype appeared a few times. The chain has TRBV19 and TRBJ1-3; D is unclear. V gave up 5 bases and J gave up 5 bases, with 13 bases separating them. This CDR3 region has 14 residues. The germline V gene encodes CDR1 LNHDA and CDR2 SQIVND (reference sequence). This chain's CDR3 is CASSSRAQRNTIYF. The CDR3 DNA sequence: TGTGCCAGTAGTTCCCGGGCTCAGCGAAACACCATATATTTT.

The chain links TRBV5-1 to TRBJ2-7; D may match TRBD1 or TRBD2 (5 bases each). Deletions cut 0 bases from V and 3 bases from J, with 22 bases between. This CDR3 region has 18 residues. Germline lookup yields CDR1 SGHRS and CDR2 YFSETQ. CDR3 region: CASSLVGDGRGANYEQYF. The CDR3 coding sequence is TGCGCCAGCAGCTTGGTGGGGGATGGACGGGGAGCGAACTACGAGCAGTACTTC. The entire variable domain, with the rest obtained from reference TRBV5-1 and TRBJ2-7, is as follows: KAGVTQTPRYLIKTRGQQVTLSCSPISGHRSVSWYQQTPGQGLQFLFEYFSETQRNKGNFPGRFSGRQFSNSRSEMNVSTLELGDSALYLCASSLVGDGRGANYEQYFGPGTRLTVT.

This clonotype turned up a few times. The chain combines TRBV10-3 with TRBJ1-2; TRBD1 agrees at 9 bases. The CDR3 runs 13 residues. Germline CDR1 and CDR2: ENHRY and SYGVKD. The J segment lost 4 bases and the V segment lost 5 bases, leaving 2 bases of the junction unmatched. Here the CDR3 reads CAISPGQGYGYTF. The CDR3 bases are TGTGCCATCAGTCCGGGACAGGGCTATGGCTACACCTTC.

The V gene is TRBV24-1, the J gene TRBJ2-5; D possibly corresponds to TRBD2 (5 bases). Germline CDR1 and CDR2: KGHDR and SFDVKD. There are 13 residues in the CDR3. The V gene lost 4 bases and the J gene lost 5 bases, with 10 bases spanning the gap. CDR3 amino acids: CATSEGGWETQYF. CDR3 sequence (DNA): TGTGCCACCAGTGAGGGCGGGTGGGAGACCCAGTACTTC.

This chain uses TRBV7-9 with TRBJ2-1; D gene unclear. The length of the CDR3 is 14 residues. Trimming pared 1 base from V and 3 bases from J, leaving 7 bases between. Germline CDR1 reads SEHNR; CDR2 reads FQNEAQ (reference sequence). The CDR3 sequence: CASSLGLDYNEQFF. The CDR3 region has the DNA TGTGCCAGCAGCTTAGGTCTGGACTACAATGAGCAGTTCTTC.

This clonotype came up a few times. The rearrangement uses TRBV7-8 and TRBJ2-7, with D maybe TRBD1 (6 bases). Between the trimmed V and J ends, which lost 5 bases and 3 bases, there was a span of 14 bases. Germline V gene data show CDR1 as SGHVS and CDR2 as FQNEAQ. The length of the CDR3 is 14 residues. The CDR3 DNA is TGTGCCAGCAGCCTCGGTAGAGGGGGCTACGAGCAGTACTTC. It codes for CASSLGRGGYEQYF. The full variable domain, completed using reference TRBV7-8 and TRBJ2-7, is GAGVSQSPRYKVAKRGQDVALRCDPISGHVSLFWYQQALGQGPEFLTYFQNEAQLDKSGLPSDRFFAERPEGSVSTLKIQRTQQEDSAVYLCASSLGRGGYEQYFGPGTRLTVT.

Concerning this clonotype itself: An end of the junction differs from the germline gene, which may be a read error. CDR3 sequence: CASSRTGDSNSPFHF. The CDR3 bases are TGTGCCAGCAGCCGGACGGGAGATAGCAATTCACCCTTCCACTTT. The chain links TRBV7-2 to TRBJ1-6; D not certain. Germline CDR1 reads SGHTA; CDR2 reads FQGNSA. The CDR3 has 15 amino acids.

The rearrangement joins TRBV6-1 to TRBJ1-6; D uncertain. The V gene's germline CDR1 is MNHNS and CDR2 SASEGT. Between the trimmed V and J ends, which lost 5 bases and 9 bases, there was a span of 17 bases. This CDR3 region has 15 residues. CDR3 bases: TGTGCCAGCAGTCAAACTGAGGAAGGAGGTTCACCCCTCCACTTT. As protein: CASSQTEEGGSPLHF.